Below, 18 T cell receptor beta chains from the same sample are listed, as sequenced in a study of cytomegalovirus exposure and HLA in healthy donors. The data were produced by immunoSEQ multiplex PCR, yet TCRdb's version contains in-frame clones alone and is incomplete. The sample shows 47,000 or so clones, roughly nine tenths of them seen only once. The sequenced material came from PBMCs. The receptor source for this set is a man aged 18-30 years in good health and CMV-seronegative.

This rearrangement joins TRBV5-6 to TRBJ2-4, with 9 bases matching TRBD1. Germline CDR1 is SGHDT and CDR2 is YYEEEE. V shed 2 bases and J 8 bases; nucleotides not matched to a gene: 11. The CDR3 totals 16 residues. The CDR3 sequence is CASSLRDRVIGDIQYF. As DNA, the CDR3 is TGTGCCAGCAGCTTACGGGACAGGGTCATCGGGGACATTCAGTACTTC. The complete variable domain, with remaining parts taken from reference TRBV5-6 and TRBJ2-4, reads DAGVTQSPTHLIKTRGQQVTLRCSPKSGHDTVSWYQQALGQGPQFIFQYYEEEERQRGNFPDRFSGHQFPNYSSELNVNALLLGDSALYLCASSLRDRVIGDIQYFGAGTRLSVL.

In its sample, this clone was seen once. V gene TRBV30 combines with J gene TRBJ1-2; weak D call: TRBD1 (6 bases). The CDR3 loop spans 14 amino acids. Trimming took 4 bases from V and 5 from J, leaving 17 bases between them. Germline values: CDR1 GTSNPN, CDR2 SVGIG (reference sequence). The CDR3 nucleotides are TGTGCCTGGACTCCTAGGGGCAGGGGATATGGCTACACCTTC. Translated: CAWTPRGRGYGYTF.

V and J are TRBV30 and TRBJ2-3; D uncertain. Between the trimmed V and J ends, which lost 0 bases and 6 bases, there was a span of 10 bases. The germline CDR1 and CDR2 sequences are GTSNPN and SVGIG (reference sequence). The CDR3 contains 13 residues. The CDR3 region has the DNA TGTGCCTGGAGTGTAAGGAGTCGGGATACGCAGTATTTT. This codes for CAWSVRSRDTQYF.

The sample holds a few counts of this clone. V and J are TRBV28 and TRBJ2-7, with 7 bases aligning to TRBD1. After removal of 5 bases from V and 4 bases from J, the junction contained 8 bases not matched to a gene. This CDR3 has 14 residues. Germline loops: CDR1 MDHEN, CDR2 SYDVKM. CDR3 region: CASSDRQGRYEQYF. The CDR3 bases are TGTGCCAGCAGTGACAGACAGGGACGGTACGAGCAGTACTTC.

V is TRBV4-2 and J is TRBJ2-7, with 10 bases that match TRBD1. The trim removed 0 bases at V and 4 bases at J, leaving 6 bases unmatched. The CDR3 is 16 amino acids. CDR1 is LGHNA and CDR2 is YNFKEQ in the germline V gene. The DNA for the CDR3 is TGTGCCAGCAGCCAAGAATCCGGGACAGGGGTGTACGAGCAGTACTTC. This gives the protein CASSQESGTGVYEQYF.

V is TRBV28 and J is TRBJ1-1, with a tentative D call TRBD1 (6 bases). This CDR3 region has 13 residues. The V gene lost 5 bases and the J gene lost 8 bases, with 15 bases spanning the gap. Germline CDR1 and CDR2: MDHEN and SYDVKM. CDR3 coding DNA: TGTGCCAGCAGTCCGCGGACAGTCCCCGAAGCTTTCTTT. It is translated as CASSPRTVPEAFF.

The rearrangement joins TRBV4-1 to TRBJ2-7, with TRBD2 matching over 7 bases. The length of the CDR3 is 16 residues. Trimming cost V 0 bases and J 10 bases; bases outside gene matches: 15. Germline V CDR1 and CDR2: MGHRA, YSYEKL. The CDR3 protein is CASSQEPRLGREPQYF. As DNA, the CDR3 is TGCGCCAGCAGCCAAGAACCACGACTGGGGCGGGAGCCCCAGTACTTC.

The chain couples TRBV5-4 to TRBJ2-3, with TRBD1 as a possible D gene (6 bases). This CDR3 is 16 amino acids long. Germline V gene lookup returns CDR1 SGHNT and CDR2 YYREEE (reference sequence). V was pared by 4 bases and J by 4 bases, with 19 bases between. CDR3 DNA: TGTGCCAGCAGCCGGGGCCAGACAGGCCCCGCAGATACGCAGTATTTT. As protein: CASSRGQTGPADTQYF.

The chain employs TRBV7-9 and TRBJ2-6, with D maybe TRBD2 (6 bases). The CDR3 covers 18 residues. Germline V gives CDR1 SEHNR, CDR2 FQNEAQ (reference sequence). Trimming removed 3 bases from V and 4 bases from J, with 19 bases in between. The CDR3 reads CASSFGSGRPSGANVLTF. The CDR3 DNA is TGTGCCAGCAGCTTCGGGTCAGGGAGGCCCTCCGGGGCCAACGTCCTGACTTTC.

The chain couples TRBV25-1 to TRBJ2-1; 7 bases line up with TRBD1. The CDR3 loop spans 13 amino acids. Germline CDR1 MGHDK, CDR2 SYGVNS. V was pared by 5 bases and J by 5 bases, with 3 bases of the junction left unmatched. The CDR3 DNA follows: TGTGCCAGCAGTCAGACAGGGCACAATGAGCAGTTCTTC. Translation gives CASSQTGHNEQFF.

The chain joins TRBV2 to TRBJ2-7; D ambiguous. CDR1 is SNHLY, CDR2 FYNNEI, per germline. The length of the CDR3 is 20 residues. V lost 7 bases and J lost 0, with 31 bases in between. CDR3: CASIRTPGLSHGPYSYEQYF. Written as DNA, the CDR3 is TGTGCCAGCATCCGCACCCCCGGATTATCACATGGGCCCTACTCCTACGAGCAGTACTTC.

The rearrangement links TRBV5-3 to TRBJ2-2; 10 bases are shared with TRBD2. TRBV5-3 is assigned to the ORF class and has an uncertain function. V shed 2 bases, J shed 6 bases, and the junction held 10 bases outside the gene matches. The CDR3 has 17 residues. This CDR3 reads CARSLRIAGGLPGELFF. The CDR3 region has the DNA TGTGCCAGAAGCTTAAGGATAGCGGGAGGACTCCCCGGGGAGCTGTTTTTT.

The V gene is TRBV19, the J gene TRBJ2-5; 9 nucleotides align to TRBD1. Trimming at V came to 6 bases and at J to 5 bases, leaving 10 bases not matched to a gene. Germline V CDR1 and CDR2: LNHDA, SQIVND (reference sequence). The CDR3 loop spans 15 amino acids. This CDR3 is CASSTTRTGAETQYF. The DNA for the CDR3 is TGTGCCAGTAGCACAACTCGGACAGGGGCGGAGACCCAGTACTTC.

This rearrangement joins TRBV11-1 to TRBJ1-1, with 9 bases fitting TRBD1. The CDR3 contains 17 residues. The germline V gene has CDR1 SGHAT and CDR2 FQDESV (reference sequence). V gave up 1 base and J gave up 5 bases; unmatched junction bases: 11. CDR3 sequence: CASSLEAGDREKTEAFF. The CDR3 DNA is TGTGCCAGCAGCTTAGAGGCAGGGGACAGGGAGAAAACTGAAGCTTTCTTT. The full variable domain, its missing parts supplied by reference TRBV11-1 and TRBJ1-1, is EAEVAQSPRYKITEKSQAVAFWCDPISGHATLYWYRQILGQGPELLVQFQDESVVDDSQLPKDRFSAERLKGVDSTLKIQPAELGDSAMYLCASSLEAGDREKTEAFFGQGTRLTVV.

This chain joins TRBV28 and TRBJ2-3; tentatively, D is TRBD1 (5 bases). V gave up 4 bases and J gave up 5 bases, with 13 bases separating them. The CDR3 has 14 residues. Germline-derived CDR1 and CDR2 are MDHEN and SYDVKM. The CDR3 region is CASSSARVVDTQYF. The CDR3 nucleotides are TGTGCCAGCAGTTCGGCCAGGGTTGTAGATACGCAGTATTTT.

The CDR3 loop reads CASSLIGTAIEKLFF. The DNA of the CDR3 is TGTGCCAGCAGTTTAATAGGGACAGCGATCGAAAAACTGTTTTTT. The rearrangement uses TRBV27 and TRBJ1-4, with TRBD1 matching 7 bases. Trimming took 2 bases from V and 8 from J; bases not matched to a gene: 8. This CDR3 is built from 15 residues. Germline V lookup: CDR1 MNHEY, CDR2 SMNVEV (reference sequence).

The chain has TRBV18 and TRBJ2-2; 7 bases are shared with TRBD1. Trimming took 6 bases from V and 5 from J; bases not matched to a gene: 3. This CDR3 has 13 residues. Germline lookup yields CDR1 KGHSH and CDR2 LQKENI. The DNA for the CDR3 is TGTGCCAGCTCGCTGACAGGGACCGGGGAGCTGTTTTTT. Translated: CASSLTGTGELFF.

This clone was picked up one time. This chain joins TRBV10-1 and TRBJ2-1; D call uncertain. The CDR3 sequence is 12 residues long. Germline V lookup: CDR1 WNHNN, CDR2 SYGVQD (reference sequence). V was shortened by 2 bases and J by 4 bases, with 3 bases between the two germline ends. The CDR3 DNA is TGCGCCAGCAGTGAGGTATACAATGAGCAGTTCTTC. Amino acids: CASSEVYNEQFF.